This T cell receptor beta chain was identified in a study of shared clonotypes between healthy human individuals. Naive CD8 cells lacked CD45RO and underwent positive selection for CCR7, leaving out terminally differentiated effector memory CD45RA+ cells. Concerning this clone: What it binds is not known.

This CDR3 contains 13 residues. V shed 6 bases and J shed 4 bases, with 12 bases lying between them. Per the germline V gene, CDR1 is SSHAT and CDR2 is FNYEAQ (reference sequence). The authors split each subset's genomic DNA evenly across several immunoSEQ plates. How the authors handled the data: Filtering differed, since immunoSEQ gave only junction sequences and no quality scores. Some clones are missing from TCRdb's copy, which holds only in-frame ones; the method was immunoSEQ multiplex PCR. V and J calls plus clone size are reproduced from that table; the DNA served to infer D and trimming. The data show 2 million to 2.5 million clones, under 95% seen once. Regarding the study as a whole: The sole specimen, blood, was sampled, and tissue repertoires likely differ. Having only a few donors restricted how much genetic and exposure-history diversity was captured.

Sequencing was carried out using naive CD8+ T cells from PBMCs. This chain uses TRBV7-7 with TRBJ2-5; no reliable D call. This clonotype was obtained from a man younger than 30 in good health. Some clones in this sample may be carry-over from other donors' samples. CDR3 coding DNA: TGTGCCAGCAGTCAAACAGTGGGAGAGACCCAGTACTTC. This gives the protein CASSQTVGETQYF.